The 19 T cell receptor beta chains reported below all come from one sample, sequenced in a study of cytomegalovirus exposure and HLA in healthy donors. PCR employed 60 Vbeta and 13 Jbeta primers. The method was immunoSEQ multiplex PCR; TCRdb's version includes in-frame clones alone and lacks a portion of them. The listing records 80,000 or so clones. The sequenced sample was PBMCs. The receptors originated from a woman in her twenties or thirties in good health and CMV-seronegative.

The J gene is TRBJ2-2, the V gene TRBV14; D ambiguous. V shed 4 bases and J shed 5 bases, with 14 bases lying between them. Germline loops: CDR1 SGHDN, CDR2 FVKESK. The CDR3 is made up of 15 amino acids. CDR3 DNA: TGTGCCAGCAGCCCGGTGGCCGTGAGGACCGGGGAGCTGTTTTTT. Its translation is CASSPVAVRTGELFF.

This chain joins TRBV18 and TRBJ2-1; 12 positions match TRBD2. The CDR3 consists of 17 residues. CDR1 is KGHSH, CDR2 LQKENI, per germline. V was clipped by 2 bases and J by 12 bases; unmatched bases: 14. The DNA of the CDR3 is TGTGCCAGCTCACCAGTGTCCCCCCTAGCGGGAGGGCTCGGGCAGTTCTTC. Residues: CASSPVSPLAGGLGQFF.

The chain recombines TRBV5-1 with TRBJ2-7; D call uncertain. The germline V gene has CDR1 SGHRS and CDR2 YFSETQ. CDR3 length equals 15 residues. V lost 7 bases and J lost 4, with 21 bases in between. DNA of the CDR3: TGCGCCAGCCAATACTCGGCGACTGACTTATACGAGCAGTACTTC. Its translation is CASQYSATDLYEQYF.

V gene TRBV7-9 combines with J gene TRBJ2-7, with 8 bases identical to TRBD2. The CDR3 totals 16 residues. Germline CDR1 SEHNR, CDR2 FQNEAQ (reference sequence). After removal of 2 bases from V and 6 bases from J, the junction contained 12 bases not matched to a gene. CDR3 loop: CASSLSSGSPLSEQYF. CDR3 bases: TGTGCCAGCAGCTTATCCAGCGGGAGTCCCCTCTCCGAGCAGTACTTC. Based on the CDR3 plus reference TRBV7-9 and TRBJ2-7, the full variable domain is DTGVSQNPRHKITKRGQNVTFRCDPISEHNRLYWYRQTLGQGPEFLTYFQNEAQLEKSRLLSDRFSAERPKGSFSTLEIQRTEQGDSAMYLCASSLSSGSPLSEQYFGPGTRLTVT.

A remark on this clone: The junction and the germline gene differ at one end; a read error may be behind it. V gene TRBV5-6 combines with J gene TRBJ2-1; the match to TRBD2 covers 13 bases. Looked up from germline, CDR1 is SGHDT and CDR2 is YYEEEE. The CDR3 sequence is 13 residues long. CDR3 DNA: TGTGCCAGCAGCCTAATAACTAGCGGGAGGGTGCTCTTC. It translates to CASSLITSGRVLF.

V usage is TRBV6-1 and J usage is TRBJ2-7, with D perhaps TRBD2 (6 bases). In germline, CDR1 is MNHNS, CDR2 SASEGT. The CDR3 runs to 16 residues. Trimming removed 1 base from V and 2 bases from J, with 15 bases in between. The CDR3 loop reads CASSEGRSGLTYEQYF. As DNA, the CDR3 is TGTGCCAGCAGTGAAGGACGATCGGGACTGACCTACGAGCAGTACTTC.

The genes are TRBV25-1 and TRBJ1-1; D not resolved. The length of the CDR3 is 12 residues. V lost 6 bases and J 0 bases, leaving 5 bases between the germline ends. CDR1 is MGHDK and CDR2 is SYGVNS in the germline V gene. The CDR3 DNA sequence: TGTGCCAGCAGACAGCTGAACACTGAAGCTTTCTTT. Translating gives CASRQLNTEAFF.

This chain connects TRBV2 to TRBJ1-1; D remains unclear. The CDR3 runs 14 residues. The V end was cut by 2 bases, the J end by 4 bases, with 11 bases between. Looked up from germline, CDR1 is SNHLY and CDR2 is FYNNEI. In DNA form, the CDR3 reads TGTGCCAGCAGTGAAAGGGAGAGAAGCACTGAAGCTTTCTTT. Encoded protein: CASSERERSTEAFF. The complete variable domain, with remaining parts taken from reference TRBV2 and TRBJ1-1, reads EPEVTQTPSHQVTQMGQEVILRCVPISNHLYFYWYRQILGQKVEFLVSFYNNEISEKSEIFDDQFSVERPDGSNFTLKIRSTKLEDSAMYFCASSERERSTEAFFGQGTRLTVV.

The chain is built from TRBV5-6 and TRBJ1-5; 10 bases line up with TRBD1. V lost 4 bases, J lost 2 bases, and 6 bases stayed unmatched. The germline V gene has CDR1 SGHDT and CDR2 YYEEEE. The CDR3 has 16 residues. CDR3: CASSLWTGGGNQPQHF. The CDR3 DNA follows: TGTGCCAGCAGCCTATGGACAGGGGGAGGCAATCAGCCCCAGCATTTT.

The CDR3 DNA is TGTGCCAGCAGCTTAATTATTGGGACAGATGAAAAACTGTTTTTT. Its protein product is CASSLIIGTDEKLFF. The chain combines TRBV7-9 with TRBJ1-4; 7 positions match TRBD1. The V segment lost 2 bases and the J segment 6 bases; nucleotides outside the gene matches: 6. This CDR3 region has 15 residues. CDR1 and CDR2 from the germline V gene are SEHNR and FQNEAQ (reference sequence).

The chain is built from TRBV5-6 and TRBJ2-7; 8 bases are shared with TRBD2. Germline CDR1 is SGHDT and CDR2 is YYEEEE. V trimming: 2 bases; J trimming: 10 bases; junction bases outside the gene matches: 5. CDR3 size: 12 residues. The CDR3 sequence: CASSFSAGEQYF. The CDR3 DNA follows: TGTGCCAGCAGCTTCTCAGCGGGAGAACAGTACTTC.

The chain combines TRBV6-1 with TRBJ2-5; TRBD1 might be the D (6 bases). The J call may not be correct, given that the DNA end is closer to TRBJ2-7. The germline V gene has CDR1 MNHNS and CDR2 SASEGT. This CDR3 comprises 12 residues. The CDR3 here is CASWDNSYEQYF. The CDR3 DNA reads as TGTGCCAGCTGGGACAACTCCTACGAGCAGTACTTC.

The chain uses TRBV6-6 and TRBJ2-1; possibly TRBD2 for D (6 bases). CDR3 length: 14 residues. V was shortened by 3 bases and J by 5 bases, with 11 bases between the two germline ends. The germline gives CDR1 MNHNY, CDR2 SVGAGI (reference sequence). CDR3 DNA: TGTGCCAGCAGTTATCCGTCGGGGGACAATGAGCAGTTCTTC. Its translation: CASSYPSGDNEQFF.

This chain uses TRBV30 with TRBJ1-4; D call uncertain. Germline-derived CDR1 and CDR2 are GTSNPN and SVGIG (reference sequence). V was pared by 0 bases and J by 8 bases, with 16 bases between. The CDR3 spans 15 residues. The CDR3 nucleotides are TGTGCCTGGAGTGTAGGAGGGAGCCGGAGGGAAAAACTGTTTTTT. Its translation is CAWSVGGSRREKLFF.

The genes are TRBV9 and TRBJ2-3; D not certain. The CDR3 consists of 14 residues. CDR1 SGDLS and CDR2 YYNGEE come from the germline V gene. The ends were cut back, 2 bases at V and 2 bases at J, with 9 bases in the middle. CDR3 in amino acids: CASSVGRSTDTQYF. The CDR3 nucleotides are TGTGCCAGCAGCGTGGGCAGATCCACAGATACGCAGTATTTT.

The chain employs TRBV7-6 and TRBJ2-7; perhaps TRBD2 as D (5 bases). The CDR3 covers 14 residues. With 5 bases removed from V and 4 bases from J, the gap between germline ends came to 15 bases. Germline CDR1 SGHVS, CDR2 FNYEAQ. The CDR3 loop reads CASSTGKGSYEQYF. The CDR3 coding sequence is TGTGCCAGCAGCACCGGGAAAGGGTCGTACGAGCAGTACTTC.

This chain uses TRBV6-5 with TRBJ2-3; 8 positions match TRBD2. V gave up 0 bases and J gave up 9 bases; unmatched junction bases: 11. Per germline, CDR1 MNHEY and CDR2 SVGAGI. This CDR3 has 16 amino acids. CDR3 nucleotide sequence: TGTGCCAGCAGTTACTCAGCGGGGACTAGTTCTGGGACGCAGTATTTT. Translated: CASSYSAGTSSGTQYF.

The V gene is TRBV7-9, the J gene TRBJ2-7; D not resolved. V lost 4 bases and J lost 8, with 15 bases in between. There are 13 residues in the CDR3. Germline CDR1 is SEHNR and CDR2 is FQNEAQ (reference sequence). The CDR3 DNA reads as TGTGCCAGCAGCTCACCGAACTTAGCCAAGCAGTACTTC. This sequence encodes CASSSPNLAKQYF.

This sequence joins TRBV30 and TRBJ2-6; a possible D gene is TRBD1 (6 bases). V was shortened by 3 bases and J by 4 bases, with 13 bases between the two germline ends. Looked up from germline, CDR1 is GTSNPN and CDR2 is SVGIG (reference sequence). The CDR3 is 15 amino acids. CDR3 bases: TGTGCCTGGAGAACAGGGAATACAGGGGCCAACGTCCTGACTTTC. Translated, it gives CAWRTGNTGANVLTF.